Described below is a single T cell receptor (beta chain) sequence and its context. As yet, its antigen is unknown. The sample's time point: baseline pretreatment blood. Treatment meaning: 15 Gy SBRT to primary tumor, nephrectomy 4 weeks later. Clear cell pathology was present in this patient's renal cell carcinoma. The sample originates from a study of radiation and T cells in renal cell carcinoma. Study-level background: Nephrectomy followed 15 Gy stereotactic body radiation by 4 weeks. Notes on the study in general: Baseline intratumoral clonotype presence is unknown without pretreatment biopsies.

The data were produced by immunoSEQ multiplex PCR, yet TCRdb's version contains in-frame clones alone and is incomplete. The sample carries some 150,000 clones, 70% to 90% recorded once. There are 15 residues in the CDR3. Between the trimmed V and J ends, which lost 6 bases and 0 bases, there was a span of 13 bases. The germline V gene has CDR1 MNHNS and CDR2 SASEGT. This receptor was identified in a woman aged 50 to 65 with renal cell carcinoma. The sample consisted of blood, taken from a patient whose treatment included radiotherapy and nephrectomy. V and J are TRBV6-1 and TRBJ2-3, with D possibly TRBD2 on 5 matching bases. The chain's CDR3 is CASRPRTSSTDTQYF. CDR3 in DNA: TGTGCCAGCAGGCCCCGGACTTCAAGCACAGATACGCAGTATTTT.